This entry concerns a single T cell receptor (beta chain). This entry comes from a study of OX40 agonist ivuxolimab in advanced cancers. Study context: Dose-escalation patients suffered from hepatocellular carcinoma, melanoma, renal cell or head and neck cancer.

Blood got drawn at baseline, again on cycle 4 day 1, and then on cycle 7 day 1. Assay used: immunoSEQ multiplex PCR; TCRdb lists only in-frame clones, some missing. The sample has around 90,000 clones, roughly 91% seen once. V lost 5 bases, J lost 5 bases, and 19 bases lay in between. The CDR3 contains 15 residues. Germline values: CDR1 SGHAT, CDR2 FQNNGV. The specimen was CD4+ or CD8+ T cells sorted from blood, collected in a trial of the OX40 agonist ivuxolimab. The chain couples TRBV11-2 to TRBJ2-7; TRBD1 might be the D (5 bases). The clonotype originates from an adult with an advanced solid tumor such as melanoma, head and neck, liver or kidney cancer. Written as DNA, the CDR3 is TGTGCCAGCAGCCCAGTCCGGCAGGGATTCGACGAGCAGTACTTC. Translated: CASSPVRQGFDEQYF.